This T cell receptor beta chain was sequenced during a study of T cells in Graves' hyperthyroidism and ophthalmopathy. The TCR beta CDR3 regions underwent amplification using RNA transcripts as the source. The TCR CDR3 was amplified in a first-round RT-PCR using the HTBI primer set. One entry per CDR3 protein results from TCRdb running MiXCR on the multiplex PCR reads. The sample lists a few hundred thousand distinct CDR3 sequences, around 20% occurring once. The source of the PBMCs was roughly 10 ml of fresh peripheral blood. The CDR3 consists of 18 residues. The ends were cut back, 7 bases at V and 0 bases at J, with 19 bases in the middle. Notes on the study in general: Among clonotypes expanded in thyroid above 0.001, most were also found in blood. Stable hyperthyroidism was told apart from ophthalmopathy by a model built on 13 V-J features.

This clonotype was counted only a few times. Its matching antigen is unknown. This TCR came from a man younger than 30 with Graves' hyperthyroidism. The chain carries TRBV12-3 or TRBV12-4 and TRBJ2-6; no definite D call. Sequenced material: blood. CDR3 DNA sequence: TGTGCCAGCACCGCCGCAGTTCAGATCCACTCTGGGGCCAACGTCCTGACTTTC. It specifies CASTAAVQIHSGANVLTF.